Below, 17 T cell receptor beta chains from the same sample are listed, as sequenced in a study of PD-1 blockade in classical Hodgkin lymphoma. Sequencing was performed with immunoSEQ multiplex PCR; in TCRdb, only in-frame clones are kept and a portion is missing. This table holds some 45,000 clones, approximately 91% found once. Every one of the patients relapsed after autologous stem cell transplantation (brentuximab vedotin exposure was variable). Here the sequenced sample was peripheral blood mononuclear cells (PBMCs), taken at baseline. The receptors derive from a human donor with classical Hodgkin lymphoma.

CDR3 DNA: TGCAGCGTTGAAGGAGGGATTTCCTACGAGCAGTACTTC. Protein sequence: CSVEGGISYEQYF. The J gene is TRBJ2-7, the V gene TRBV29-1, with a possible D match to TRBD2 (5 bases). Germline V gene sequence: CDR1 SQVTM, CDR2 ANQGSEA. This CDR3 comprises 13 residues. The germline V and J ends were trimmed by 1 base and 1 base, with 8 bases remaining between them.

The chain recombines TRBV19 with TRBJ2-3; 8 nucleotides match TRBD2. Germline V gene lookup returns CDR1 LNHDA and CDR2 SQIVND (reference sequence). The CDR3 extends over 14 amino acids. V lost 9 bases, J lost 1 base, and 6 bases stayed unmatched. This CDR3 is CASHGRVGTDTQYF. The CDR3 coding sequence is TGTGCCAGCCACGGGAGGGTGGGCACAGATACGCAGTATTTT. Together with reference TRBV19 and TRBJ2-3, the CDR3 gives the full variable domain: DGGITQSPKYLFRKEGQNVTLSCEQNLNHDAMYWYRQDPGQGLRLIYYSQIVNDFQKGDIAEGYSVSREKKESFPLTVTSAQKNPTAFYLCASHGRVGTDTQYFGPGTRLTVL.

This rearrangement joins TRBV19 to TRBJ2-7; 14 bases fit TRBD2. Per the germline V gene, CDR1 is LNHDA and CDR2 is SQIVND (reference sequence). V trimming: 1 base; J trimming: 6 bases; junction bases outside the gene matches: 5. CDR3 length equals 16 residues. CDR3 nucleotides: TGTGCCAGTAGTATAGTTGGCGGGACTAGCGGGAGCGAGCAGTACTTC. It encodes CASSIVGGTSGSEQYF. The whole variable domain, remainder taken from reference TRBV19 and TRBJ2-7, is DGGITQSPKYLFRKEGQNVTLSCEQNLNHDAMYWYRQDPGQGLRLIYYSQIVNDFQKGDIAEGYSVSREKKESFPLTVTSAQKNPTAFYLCASSIVGGTSGSEQYFGPGTRLTVT.

This clone was seen a single time. The rearrangement links TRBV28 to TRBJ1-1; tentatively, D is TRBD1 (5 bases). The germline gives CDR1 MDHEN, CDR2 SYDVKM. This CDR3 contains 15 residues. V lost 4 bases to trimming and J lost 5 bases, with 17 bases between them. The CDR3 DNA sequence: TGTGCCAGCAGTTCTTTCTACGGACGGACAACTGAAGCTTTCTTT. This translates into CASSSFYGRTTEAFF.

This clone was counted once. The V call is TRBV10-2, the J call TRBJ2-1; 8 bases agree with TRBD2. The germline V gene has CDR1 WSHSY and CDR2 SAAADI. CDR3 length equals 15 residues. V shed 8 bases and J 0 bases; nucleotides not matched to a gene: 6. CDR3 sequence: CASRSGRGSYNEQFF. The DNA for the CDR3 is TGCGCCAGCCGGTCCGGGAGGGGCTCCTACAATGAGCAGTTCTTC.

This chain uses TRBV11-2 with TRBJ1-3; D uncertain. This CDR3 is 18 amino acids long. In germline, CDR1 is SGHAT, CDR2 FQNNGV. The V end was cut by 2 bases, the J end by 0 bases, with 17 bases between. CDR3 coding DNA: TGTGCCAGCAGCTTATTTCCGGCCAGACGGAACTCTGGAAACACCATATATTTT. Amino acid sequence: CASSLFPARRNSGNTIYF.

This rearrangement joins TRBV20-1 to TRBJ2-1; no reliable D call. Trimming left V 3 bases short and J 9 bases short, with 9 bases between. Germline CDR1 reads DFQATT; CDR2 reads SNEGSKA (reference sequence). CDR3 length equals 11 residues. Here the CDR3 reads CSASGGVEQFF. The CDR3 nucleotides read TGCAGTGCTAGCGGTGGCGTTGAGCAGTTCTTC.

The chain joins TRBV28 to TRBJ1-2, with TRBD1 matching over 7 bases. The trim removed 6 bases at V and 4 bases at J, leaving 11 bases unmatched. The CDR3 is 15 amino acids. Germline V gives CDR1 MDHEN, CDR2 SYDVKM. In nucleotides, the CDR3 is TGTGCCAGCAGCACCGGCACAGGGGAGCTCTATGGCTACACCTTC. It encodes CASSTGTGELYGYTF.

This clone rates as medium-sized (0.01 to 0.1%). The chain couples TRBV27 to TRBJ1-2, with a tentative D call TRBD1 (5 bases). V lost 4 bases, J lost 7 bases, and 13 bases lay in between. The CDR3 has 13 amino acids. In germline, CDR1 is MNHEY, CDR2 SMNVEV (reference sequence). The CDR3 sequence is CASSWGGVGGYTF. The CDR3 nucleotides are TGTGCCAGCAGTTGGGGGGGAGTCGGTGGCTACACCTTC.

The genes are TRBV13 and TRBJ1-2; 9 positions match TRBD1. The CDR3 runs to 15 residues. With 0 bases clipped from V and 4 bases from J, the junction kept 3 bases outside the gene matches. Per the germline V gene, CDR1 is PRHDT and CDR2 is FYEKMQ (reference sequence). CDR3: CASSLGAGQGYGYTF. DNA of the CDR3: TGTGCCAGCAGCTTAGGGGCGGGACAGGGCTATGGCTACACCTTC.

V and J are TRBV2 and TRBJ2-3; TRBD2 is a possible D gene (6 bases). Germline assignment: CDR1 SNHLY and CDR2 FYNNEI. V was cut by 8 bases and J by 4 bases, with 16 bases left in between. The CDR3 is 14 residues long. The CDR3 DNA reads as TGTGCCAGCCAGGTCGGCGGGGCCGCAGATACGCAGTATTTT. Translating it yields CASQVGGAADTQYF.

The J gene is TRBJ2-7, the V gene TRBV27; D remains ambiguous. This CDR3 spans 11 amino acids. Germline V gene lookup returns CDR1 MNHEY and CDR2 SMNVEV (reference sequence). Trimming pared 3 bases from V and 4 bases from J, leaving 4 bases between. The CDR3 reads CASSFSYEQYF. The CDR3 DNA follows: TGTGCCAGCAGTTTCTCGTACGAGCAGTACTTC.

The CDR3 DNA reads TGTGCCAGCATGTTACAGAGCTCCTACAATGAGCAGTTCTTC. Translating it yields CASMLQSSYNEQFF. This chain connects TRBV2 to TRBJ2-1; D unresolved. The CDR3 extends over 14 amino acids. Germline CDR1 SNHLY, CDR2 FYNNEI. Trimming took 7 bases from V and 0 from J, leaving 10 bases between them.

V is TRBV10-1 and J is TRBJ2-5, with a tentative D call TRBD1 (6 bases). CDR3 length: 14 residues. V shed 3 bases and J shed 4 bases, with 12 bases lying between them. Germline CDR1 and CDR2: WNHNN and SYGVQD (reference sequence). CDR3 loop: CASSDRKGGETQYF. DNA for the CDR3: TGCGCCAGCAGTGACCGTAAAGGGGGAGAGACCCAGTACTTC.

The CDR3 loop is CSVAPPLYGYTF. CDR3 sequence (DNA): TGCAGCGTTGCACCACCTTTATATGGCTACACCTTC. This chain uses TRBV29-1 with TRBJ1-2, with D hard to call. The CDR3 extends over 12 amino acids. Trimming removed 4 bases from V and 5 bases from J, with 11 bases in between. The V gene's germline CDR1 is SQVTM and CDR2 ANQGSEA.

V gene TRBV19 combines with J gene TRBJ1-1, with a possible D match to TRBD1 (6 bases). V shed 9 bases and J shed 2 bases, with 19 bases lying between them. This CDR3 is 15 amino acids long. Germline loops: CDR1 LNHDA, CDR2 SQIVND (reference sequence). The CDR3 spells CARSDENRVNTEAFF. In DNA, the CDR3 is TGTGCCAGATCCGACGAGAACAGGGTAAACACTGAAGCTTTCTTT. The whole variable domain, filled in from reference TRBV19 and TRBJ1-1, reads DGGITQSPKYLFRKEGQNVTLSCEQNLNHDAMYWYRQDPGQGLRLIYYSQIVNDFQKGDIAEGYSVSREKKESFPLTVTSAQKNPTAFYLCARSDENRVNTEAFFGQGTRLTVV.

On this clone: This specimen includes other DNA sequences encoding the same CDR3. The chain is built from TRBV7-2 and TRBJ1-1, with unresolved D. Trimming removed 1 base from V and 5 bases from J, with 8 bases in between. The CDR3 is 13 amino acids. Germline CDR1 SGHTA, CDR2 FQGNSA. CDR3 sequence reads: CASSLGGGTEAFF. CDR3 sequence (DNA): TGTGCCAGCAGCTTAGGTGGTGGGACTGAAGCTTTCTTT.